This T cell receptor beta chain was documented in a study of naive and memory T cell subsets. The germline V gene encodes CDR1 MGHRA and CDR2 YSYEKL. The CDR3 sequence is 15 residues long. V lost 1 base, J lost 6 bases, and 16 bases lay in between. This clonotype appeared a few times. The beta constant-region primer was an equimolar mix of two oligonucleotides covering TRBC1 and TRBC2. Ligated cDNA was amplified by four rounds of PCR with nested alpha and beta constant-region primers and SP2. The cDNA 3' end received a ligated single-stranded oligonucleotide carrying the SP2 primer and a 12-nucleotide UMI. TCRdb used MiXCR to reprocess the UMI-ligation and nested PCR reads, holding one entry per CDR3 protein. The table includes about 82,000 distinct CDR3 sequences, approximately 10% detected once.

The sample taken for sequencing was naive CD8+ T cells from blood. The V and J genes are TRBV4-1 and TRBJ2-7; tentative D call: TRBD1 (6 bases). The receptor was isolated from a human donor in good health. CDR3 nucleotides: TGCGCCAGCAGCCAAGTCGCAGGGGCCCGCTCCGAGCAGTACTTC. This encodes CASSQVAGARSEQYF.